This T cell receptor beta chain was documented in a study of cytomegalovirus exposure and HLA in healthy donors. Study observations and caveats: Segments of the TCR beta V type were, in most cases, productive about 87% or about 30% of the time in an earlier analysis.

V lost 0 bases, J lost 5 bases, and 17 bases lay in between. The CDR3 loop spans 16 amino acids. Germline values: CDR1 SGDLS, CDR2 YYNGEE. PCR employed 60 Vbeta and 13 Jbeta primers. Only in-frame clones appear in the TCRdb table, and some are missing; sequencing was by immunoSEQ multiplex PCR. The table shows 75,000 to 90,000 clones, with over 9.5% occurring only once. A remark on this clone: No antigen is known for it.

The sequenced material came from PBMCs. The clonotype comes from a man in his fifties or sixties in good health and CMV-seropositive. The chain uses TRBV9 and TRBJ1-2, with D perhaps TRBD1 (5 bases). Written as DNA, the CDR3 is TGTGCCAGCAGCGTAGCTGGGGCAACCCCGCGTTATGGCTACACCTTC. Translating it yields CASSVAGATPRYGYTF. The full variable domain, with the rest looked up from reference TRBV9 and TRBJ1-2, is DSGVTQTPKHLITATGQRVTLRCSPRSGDLSVYWYQQSLDQGLQFLIQYYNGEERAKGNILERFSAQQFPDLHSELNLSSLELGDSALYFCASSVAGATPRYGYTFGSGTRLTVV.